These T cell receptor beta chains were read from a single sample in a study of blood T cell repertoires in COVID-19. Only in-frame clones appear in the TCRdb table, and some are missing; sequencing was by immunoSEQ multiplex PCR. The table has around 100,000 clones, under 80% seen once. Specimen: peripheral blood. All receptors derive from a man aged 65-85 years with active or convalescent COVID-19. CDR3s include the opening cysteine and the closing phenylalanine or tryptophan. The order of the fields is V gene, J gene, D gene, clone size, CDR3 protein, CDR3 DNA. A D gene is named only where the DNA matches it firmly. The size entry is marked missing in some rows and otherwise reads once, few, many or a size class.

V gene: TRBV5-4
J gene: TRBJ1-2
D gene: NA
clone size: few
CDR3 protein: CASSARLNYGYTF
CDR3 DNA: TGTGCCAGCAGCGCGCGGCTCAACTATGGCTACACCTTC

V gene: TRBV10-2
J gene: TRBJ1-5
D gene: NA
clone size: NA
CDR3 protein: CASSEGRADNQPQHF
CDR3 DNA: TGCGCCAGCAGTGAAGGCAGGGCCGACAATCAGCCCCAGCATTTT

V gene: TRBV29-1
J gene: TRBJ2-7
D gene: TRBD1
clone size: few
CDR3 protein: CSVFGDRGYEQYF
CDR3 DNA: TGCAGCGTTTTCGGGGACAGGGGCTACGAGCAGTACTTC

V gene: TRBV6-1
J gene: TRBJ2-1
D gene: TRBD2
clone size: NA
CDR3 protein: CASSEGRWTSGRWNEQFF
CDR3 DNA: TGTGCCAGCAGTGAAGGAAGGTGGACTAGCGGGAGATGGAATGAGCAGTTCTTC

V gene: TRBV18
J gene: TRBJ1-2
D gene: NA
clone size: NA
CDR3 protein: CASSPTGDINYGYTF
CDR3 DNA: TGTGCCAGCTCACCTACGGGAGACATAAACTATGGCTACACCTTC

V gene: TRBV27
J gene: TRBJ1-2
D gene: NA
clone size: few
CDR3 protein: CASSSIDSLLNYGYTF
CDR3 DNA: TGTGCCAGCAGTTCTATCGACAGCCTTCTTAACTATGGCTACACCTTC

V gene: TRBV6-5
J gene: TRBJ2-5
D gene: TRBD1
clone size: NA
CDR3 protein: CATRTGGNRETQYF
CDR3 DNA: TGTGCCACCCGCACAGGGGGTAATAGAGAGACCCAGTACTTC

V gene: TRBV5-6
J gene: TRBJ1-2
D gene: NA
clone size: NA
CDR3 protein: CASSLVGTVYGYTF
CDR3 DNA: TGTGCCAGCAGCTTGGTAGGGACTGTTTATGGCTACACCTTC

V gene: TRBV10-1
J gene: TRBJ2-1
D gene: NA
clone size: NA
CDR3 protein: CASSESGGADNEQFF
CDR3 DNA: TGCGCCAGCAGTGAGTCTGGGGGCGCGGACAATGAGCAGTTCTTC

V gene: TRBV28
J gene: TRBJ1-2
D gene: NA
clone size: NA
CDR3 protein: CATQQVAGYGYTF
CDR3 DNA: TGTGCCACCCAACAGGTGGCGGGATATGGCTACACCTTC

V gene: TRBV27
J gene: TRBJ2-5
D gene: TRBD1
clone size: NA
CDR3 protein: CASSLRPGQQETQYF
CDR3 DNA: TGTGCCAGCAGTTTAAGGCCGGGACAGCAAGAGACCCAGTACTTC

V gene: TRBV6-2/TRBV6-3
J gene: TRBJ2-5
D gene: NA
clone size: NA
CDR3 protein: CASSYSSGVETQYF
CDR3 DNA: TGTGCCAGCAGTTACTCTTCGGGGGTTGAGACCCAGTACTTC

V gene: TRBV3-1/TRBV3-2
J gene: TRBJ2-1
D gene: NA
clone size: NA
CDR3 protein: CASSQETGSYNEQFF
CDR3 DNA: TGTGCCAGCAGCCAAGAGACGGGGTCCTACAATGAGCAGTTCTTC

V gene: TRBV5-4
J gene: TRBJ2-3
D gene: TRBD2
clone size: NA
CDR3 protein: CASSTQTSGGIDTQYF
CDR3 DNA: TGTGCCAGCAGTACTCAGACTAGCGGGGGTATAGATACGCAGTATTTT